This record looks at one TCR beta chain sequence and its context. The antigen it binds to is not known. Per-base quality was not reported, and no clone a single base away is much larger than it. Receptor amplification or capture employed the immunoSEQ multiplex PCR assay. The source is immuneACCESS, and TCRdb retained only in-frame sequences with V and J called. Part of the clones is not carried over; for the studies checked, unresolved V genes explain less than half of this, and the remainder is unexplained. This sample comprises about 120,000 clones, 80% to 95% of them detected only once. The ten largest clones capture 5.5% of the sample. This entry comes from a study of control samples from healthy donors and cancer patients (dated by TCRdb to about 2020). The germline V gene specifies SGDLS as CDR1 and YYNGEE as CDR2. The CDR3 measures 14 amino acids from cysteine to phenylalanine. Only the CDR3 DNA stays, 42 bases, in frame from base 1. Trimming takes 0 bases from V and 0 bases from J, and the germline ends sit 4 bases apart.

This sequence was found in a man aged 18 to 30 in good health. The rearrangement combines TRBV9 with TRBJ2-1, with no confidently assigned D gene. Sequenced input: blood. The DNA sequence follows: TGTGCCAGCAGCGTAGGTTTCTCCTACAATGAGCAGTTCTTC. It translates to CASSVGFSYNEQFF.